The 15 T cell receptor beta chains in this list originate from one sample, sequenced in a study of T cell changes during pregnancy in multiple sclerosis. Profiling relied on immunoSEQ multiplex PCR, and the TCRdb table lists in-frame clones only, not all of them. The sample carries roughly 40,000 clones, around 93% recorded once. The sequencing here drew on CD4+ T cells from peripheral blood mononuclear cells, taken after pregnancy. Receptors were obtained from a female donor with multiple sclerosis, enrolled in a pregnancy study.

CDR3 loop: CASSLARGPMNTEAFF. The CDR3 nucleotides read TGTGCCAGCAGCTTGGCTAGGGGGCCCATGAACACTGAAGCTTTCTTT. J is TRBJ1-1 and V is TRBV5-5; the match to TRBD1 covers 7 bases. From germline, CDR1 is SGHKS and CDR2 YYEKEE (reference sequence). CDR3 size: 16 residues. V was pared by 0 bases and J by 0 bases, with 5 bases of the junction left unmatched.

The chain recombines TRBV6-5 with TRBJ1-6; tentatively, D is TRBD1 (5 bases). The germline V gene has CDR1 MNHEY and CDR2 SVGAGI. The V end was cut by 6 bases, the J end by 6 bases, with 12 bases between. The CDR3 contains 14 residues. CDR3: CASSQDMLNSPLHF. Here the CDR3 DNA reads TGTGCCAGCAGCCAGGACATGCTTAATTCACCCCTCCACTTT.

This clone was seen once. The V call is TRBV9, the J call TRBJ2-1, with TRBD2 matching 10 bases. J was trimmed by 12 bases and V by 3 bases; bases with no gene match: 9. The germline gives CDR1 SGDLS, CDR2 YYNGEE. The CDR3 spans 14 residues. The CDR3 loop is CASSAASGGNSQFF. The CDR3 DNA follows: TGTGCCAGCAGCGCTGCTAGCGGGGGTAATTCGCAGTTCTTC.

In this sample, this clone turned up once. This sequence joins TRBV15 and TRBJ2-3; possible D gene TRBD2, 7 bases. This CDR3 is built from 15 residues. Between the trimmed V and J ends, which lost 8 bases and 4 bases, there was a span of 19 bases. Germline values: CDR1 LNHNV, CDR2 YYDKDF (reference sequence). The CDR3 reads CATGRGRGGADTQYF. As DNA, the CDR3 is TGTGCCACCGGGAGGGGCAGGGGTGGAGCAGATACGCAGTATTTT.

The chain employs TRBV6-5 and TRBJ2-7; 8 bases line up with TRBD2. Germline lookup yields CDR1 MNHEY and CDR2 SVGAGI. The CDR3 contains 14 residues. V gave up 6 bases and J gave up 7 bases; unmatched junction bases: 11. The CDR3 DNA sequence: TGTGCCAGCAGGAGGCCCTCGGGGGGGCTTGAGCAGTACTTC. Encoded protein: CASRRPSGGLEQYF.

V is TRBV7-6 and J is TRBJ1-6; 7 nucleotides agree with TRBD1. The V segment lost 5 bases and the J segment 7 bases; nucleotides outside the gene matches: 5. Per the germline V gene, CDR1 is SGHVS and CDR2 is FNYEAQ. The CDR3 runs 14 residues. The CDR3 DNA reads TGTGCCAGCAGCATGGGACAGCGGAATTCACCCCTCCACTTT. Translation: CASSMGQRNSPLHF.

The chain recombines TRBV6-5 with TRBJ2-7, with 8 bases aligning to TRBD1. The V gene end was trimmed by 8 bases and the J gene end by 6 bases; junction bases not matched to a gene: 3. The CDR3 has 11 residues. CDR1 is MNHEY, CDR2 SVGAGI, per germline. The CDR3 sequence: CASSQGGEQYF. The DNA for the CDR3 is TGTGCCAGCTCACAGGGGGGCGAGCAGTACTTC.

This rearrangement joins TRBV5-1 to TRBJ2-6; D call uncertain. V gave up 5 bases and J gave up 2 bases, with 8 bases separating them. This CDR3 has 14 amino acids. Per germline, CDR1 SGHRS and CDR2 YFSETQ. This CDR3 is CASSVRTGANVLTF. The CDR3 region has the DNA TGCGCCAGCAGTGTGAGGACTGGGGCCAACGTCCTGACTTTC. Variable domain in full (rest from reference TRBV5-1 and TRBJ2-6): KAGVTQTPRYLIKTRGQQVTLSCSPISGHRSVSWYQQTPGQGLQFLFEYFSETQRNKGNFPGRFSGRQFSNSRSEMNVSTLELGDSALYLCASSVRTGANVLTFGAGSRLTVL.

The V gene is TRBV9, the J gene TRBJ2-5, with D hard to call. This CDR3 comprises 12 residues. Between the trimmed V and J ends, which lost 0 bases and 5 bases, there was a span of 5 bases. Germline-derived CDR1 and CDR2 are SGDLS and YYNGEE. The CDR3 loop is CASSVAGETQYF. In nucleotides, the CDR3 is TGTGCCAGCAGCGTAGCAGGCGAGACCCAGTACTTC.

This clone was recorded once. This chain uses TRBV7-2 with TRBJ2-1, with 7 bases identical to TRBD1. From germline, CDR1 is SGHTA and CDR2 FQGNSA. This CDR3 is 12 amino acids long. V gave up 4 bases and J gave up 7 bases; unmatched junction bases: 1. The CDR3 DNA follows: TGTGCCAGCAGCTCCAGGGGGAATGAGCAGTTCTTC. It encodes CASSSRGNEQFF.

V usage is TRBV5-4 and J usage is TRBJ2-1; 15 nucleotides match TRBD2. The CDR3 is 17 amino acids. Germline V gene lookup returns CDR1 SGHNT and CDR2 YYREEE (reference sequence). Germline trimming cut 0 bases from V and 9 bases from J; bases unmatched to any gene: 7. The CDR3 coding sequence is TGTGCCAGCAGCTTGGGCGGACTAGCGGGGGGGCTTGGTGAGCAGTTCTTC. Its translation is CASSLGGLAGGLGEQFF. The full variable domain, with the rest looked up from reference TRBV5-4 and TRBJ2-1, is ETGVTQSPTHLIKTRGQQVTLRCSSQSGHNTVSWYQQALGQGPQFIFQYYREEENGRGNFPPRFSGLQFPNYSSELNVNALELDDSALYLCASSLGGLAGGLGEQFFGPGTRLTVL.

The rearrangement links TRBV27 to TRBJ2-3, with 7 positions matching TRBD2. V trimming: 3 bases; J trimming: 0 bases; junction bases outside the gene matches: 3. The germline V gene encodes CDR1 MNHEY and CDR2 SMNVEV (reference sequence). The CDR3 contains 15 residues. CDR3 nucleotide sequence: TGTGCCAGCAGTTTCAGACTAGCCAGCACAGATACGCAGTATTTT. This sequence encodes CASSFRLASTDTQYF.

The rearrangement uses TRBV5-1 and TRBJ1-4; the match to TRBD1 covers 7 bases. The CDR3 is 15 amino acids. Germline CDR1 and CDR2: SGHRS and YFSETQ. V was clipped by 5 bases and J by 2 bases; unmatched bases: 6. The CDR3 is CASSPGGNTNEKLFF. CDR3 DNA: TGCGCCAGCAGTCCAGGGGGTAACACTAATGAAAAACTGTTTTTT. The full variable domain, completed using reference TRBV5-1 and TRBJ1-4, is KAGVTQTPRYLIKTRGQQVTLSCSPISGHRSVSWYQQTPGQGLQFLFEYFSETQRNKGNFPGRFSGRQFSNSRSEMNVSTLELGDSALYLCASSPGGNTNEKLFFGSGTQLSVL.

The V gene is TRBV27, the J gene TRBJ1-1; no reliable D call. Trimming cost V 6 bases and J 2 bases, with 13 bases left between them. The germline V gene has CDR1 MNHEY and CDR2 SMNVEV (reference sequence). The CDR3 extends over 14 amino acids. The CDR3: CASRRGRINTEAFF. The DNA of the CDR3 is TGTGCCAGCAGGCGGGGTCGGATAAACACTGAAGCTTTCTTT.

The genes are TRBV6-5 and TRBJ1-1, with D hard to call. Germline loops: CDR1 MNHEY, CDR2 SVGAGI. Trimming removed 6 bases from V and 1 base from J, with 12 bases in between. The CDR3 runs 14 residues. The CDR3 region has the DNA TGTGCCAGCAGGCGGGAGGGCTCGAACACTGAAGCTTTCTTT. Translation gives CASRREGSNTEAFF.